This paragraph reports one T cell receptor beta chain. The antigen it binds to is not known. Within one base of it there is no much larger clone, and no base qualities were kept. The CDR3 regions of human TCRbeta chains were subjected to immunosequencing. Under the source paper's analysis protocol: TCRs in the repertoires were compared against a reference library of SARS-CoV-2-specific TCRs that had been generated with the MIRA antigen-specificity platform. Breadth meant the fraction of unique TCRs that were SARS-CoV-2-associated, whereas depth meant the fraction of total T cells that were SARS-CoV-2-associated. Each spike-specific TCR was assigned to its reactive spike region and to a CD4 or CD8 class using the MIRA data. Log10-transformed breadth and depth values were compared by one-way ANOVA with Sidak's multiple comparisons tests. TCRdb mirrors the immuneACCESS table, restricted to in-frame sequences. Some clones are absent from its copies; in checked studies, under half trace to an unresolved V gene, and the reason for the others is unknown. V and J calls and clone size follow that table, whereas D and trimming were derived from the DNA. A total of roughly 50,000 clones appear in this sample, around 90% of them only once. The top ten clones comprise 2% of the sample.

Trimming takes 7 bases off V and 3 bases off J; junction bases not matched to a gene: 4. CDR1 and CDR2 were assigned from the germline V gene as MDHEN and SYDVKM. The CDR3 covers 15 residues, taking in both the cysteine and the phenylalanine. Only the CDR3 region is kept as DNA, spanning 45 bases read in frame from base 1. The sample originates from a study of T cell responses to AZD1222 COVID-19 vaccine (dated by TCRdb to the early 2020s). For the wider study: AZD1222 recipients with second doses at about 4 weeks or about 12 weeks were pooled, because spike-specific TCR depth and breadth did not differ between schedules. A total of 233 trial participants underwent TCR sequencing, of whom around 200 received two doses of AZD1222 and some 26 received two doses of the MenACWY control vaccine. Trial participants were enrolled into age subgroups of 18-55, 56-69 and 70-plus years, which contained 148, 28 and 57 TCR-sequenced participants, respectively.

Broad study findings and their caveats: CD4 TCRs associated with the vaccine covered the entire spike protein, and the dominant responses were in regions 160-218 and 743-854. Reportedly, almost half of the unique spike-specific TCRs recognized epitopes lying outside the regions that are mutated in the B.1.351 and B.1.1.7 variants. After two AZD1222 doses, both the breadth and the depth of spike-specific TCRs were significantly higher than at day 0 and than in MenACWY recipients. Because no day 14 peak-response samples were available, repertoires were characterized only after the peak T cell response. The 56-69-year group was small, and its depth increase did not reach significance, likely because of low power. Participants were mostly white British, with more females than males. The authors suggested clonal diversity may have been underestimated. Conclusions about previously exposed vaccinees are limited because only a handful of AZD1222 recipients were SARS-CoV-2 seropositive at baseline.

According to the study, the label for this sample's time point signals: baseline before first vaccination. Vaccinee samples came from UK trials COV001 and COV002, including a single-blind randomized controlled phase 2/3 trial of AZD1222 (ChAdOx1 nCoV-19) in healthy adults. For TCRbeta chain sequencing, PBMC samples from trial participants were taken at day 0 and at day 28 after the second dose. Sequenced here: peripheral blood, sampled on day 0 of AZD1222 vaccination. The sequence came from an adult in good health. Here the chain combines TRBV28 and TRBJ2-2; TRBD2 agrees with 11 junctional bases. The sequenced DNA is TGTGCCAGCATAGCGGGAGGGCCTCACACCGGGGAGCTGTTTTTT. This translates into CASIAGGPHTGELFF.